This record covers a single T cell receptor beta chain. The data belong to a study of cytotoxic CD8 clonotypes in ibrutinib-treated CLL. Germline V gene data show CDR1 as SGDLS and CDR2 as YYNGEE. The V segment lost 3 bases and the J segment 0 bases; nucleotides outside the gene matches: 8. The CDR3 is 16 residues long. The assay was immunoSEQ multiplex PCR, and TCRdb's table has in-frame clones only and misses some. The sample has 190,000 or so clones, roughly 72% seen once; the top ten hold under 15%. The clonotype originates from a human donor with chronic lymphocytic leukemia. The starting material was PBMCs, obtained after 24 months of ibrutinib treatment. The V and J genes are TRBV9 and TRBJ2-5; 7 nucleotides align to TRBD1. The CDR3 nucleotides are TGTGCCAGCAGCGCTAGAAGTGGGACAGACCAAGAGACCCAGTACTTC. Its translation: CASSARSGTDQETQYF. Filled out from reference TRBV9 and TRBJ2-5, the complete variable domain reads DSGVTQTPKHLITATGQRVTLRCSPRSGDLSVYWYQQSLDQGLQFLIQYYNGEERAKGNILERFSAQQFPDLHSELNLSSLELGDSALYFCASSARSGTDQETQYFGPGTRLLVL.